This T cell receptor (beta chain) was recovered during a study of human CD8 memory T cell subsets. The germline V gene has CDR1 MDHEN and CDR2 SYDVKM. This CDR3 comprises 15 residues. RNA originated from duplicate vials containing about 160,000 sorted CD8+ T cells per subset. UMI-labeled 5' RACE generated the TCR beta libraries. TCRdb reworked the 5' RACE reads into one entry per CDR3 protein, no DNA. The sample holds more than 15,000 distinct CDR3 sequences. Study results and limitations: Chao1 estimates suggested higher diversity in stem-like memory T cells than in precursor exhausted T cells.

Considering frequency, this clonotype is medium-sized. Its antigen is as yet unknown. The chain couples TRBV28 to TRBJ2-7; TCRdb lists TRBD1, though no DNA is available to test this call. The sample comprised CD8+ stem-like memory T cells (TSCM and TCM) sorted from PBMCs. Stated subset: stem-like memory CD8 T cells (TSTEM), CCR7+ PD-1- TIGIT-. The source is a human donor in good health. CDR3 residues: CASSLSGTGTYEQYF.